This T cell receptor (beta chain) originates from a study of PD-L1 blockade in urothelial cancer. The study, taken as a whole, reports: Below-median pretreatment blood TCR clonality was a predictor of better survival. Durable-benefit patients showed greater tumor-associated blood clone expansion at 3 weeks.

Unmatched junction bases numbered 10, after V lost 7 bases and J lost 6 bases. Per the germline V gene, CDR1 is SNHLY and CDR2 is FYNNEI. The CDR3 length is 14 residues. A remark on this clone: Its antigen is undetermined.

Time point specified: peripheral blood 6 weeks after treatment start. Patients were living with locally advanced or metastatic urothelial carcinoma. Each PCR received spiked synthetic TCR analog templates. The table came from immunoSEQ multiplex PCR; TCRdb's copy has only in-frame clones and leaves some out. The repertoire holds approximately 110,000 clones, with around 90% as singletons. The receptor was derived from a man aged 55 to 70 with urothelial cancer. The sample in question was PBMCs, obtained around atezolizumab (anti-PD-L1) treatment. V is TRBV2 and J is TRBJ2-7, with 9 bases lining up with TRBD1. This chain's CDR3 is CASNGIGQGSEQYF. The CDR3 DNA reads TGTGCCAGCAACGGGATTGGACAGGGGAGCGAGCAGTACTTC.